This entry concerns a single TCR beta chain. The antigen remains undetermined. The authors took PBMCs from roughly 9.5 ml fresh peripheral blood. Template material for amplifying TCR beta CDR3 regions consisted of RNA transcripts. TCR CDR3 underwent first-round RT-PCR with the HTBI primer set. TCRdb fed the multiplex PCR reads into MiXCR, producing one record per CDR3 protein. The sample consists of about 330,000 distinct CDR3 sequences, 12% to 15% of them appearing once. This record comes from a study of T cells in Graves' hyperthyroidism and ophthalmopathy. Study-level background: Sampling of peripheral blood happened at initial diagnosis, prior to any treatment.

The CDR3 length is 14 residues. Germline CDR1 and CDR2: DFQATT and SNEGSKA (reference sequence). Trimming pared 5 bases from V and 6 bases from J, leaving 17 bases between. Notes on the study in general: The model predicted ophthalmopathy a median roughly six months before onset. A model built on 13 V-J features separated ophthalmopathy from stable hyperthyroidism.

Sequenced: blood. This clonotype originated in a woman in her forties with Graves' ophthalmopathy. The rearrangement links TRBV20-1 to TRBJ2-1; a possible D gene is TRBD2 (7 bases). CDR3 loop: CSAPKGGAFNEQFF. For the CDR3, the DNA is TGCAGTGCTCCTAAGGGGGGGGCCTTCAATGAGCAGTTCTTC.